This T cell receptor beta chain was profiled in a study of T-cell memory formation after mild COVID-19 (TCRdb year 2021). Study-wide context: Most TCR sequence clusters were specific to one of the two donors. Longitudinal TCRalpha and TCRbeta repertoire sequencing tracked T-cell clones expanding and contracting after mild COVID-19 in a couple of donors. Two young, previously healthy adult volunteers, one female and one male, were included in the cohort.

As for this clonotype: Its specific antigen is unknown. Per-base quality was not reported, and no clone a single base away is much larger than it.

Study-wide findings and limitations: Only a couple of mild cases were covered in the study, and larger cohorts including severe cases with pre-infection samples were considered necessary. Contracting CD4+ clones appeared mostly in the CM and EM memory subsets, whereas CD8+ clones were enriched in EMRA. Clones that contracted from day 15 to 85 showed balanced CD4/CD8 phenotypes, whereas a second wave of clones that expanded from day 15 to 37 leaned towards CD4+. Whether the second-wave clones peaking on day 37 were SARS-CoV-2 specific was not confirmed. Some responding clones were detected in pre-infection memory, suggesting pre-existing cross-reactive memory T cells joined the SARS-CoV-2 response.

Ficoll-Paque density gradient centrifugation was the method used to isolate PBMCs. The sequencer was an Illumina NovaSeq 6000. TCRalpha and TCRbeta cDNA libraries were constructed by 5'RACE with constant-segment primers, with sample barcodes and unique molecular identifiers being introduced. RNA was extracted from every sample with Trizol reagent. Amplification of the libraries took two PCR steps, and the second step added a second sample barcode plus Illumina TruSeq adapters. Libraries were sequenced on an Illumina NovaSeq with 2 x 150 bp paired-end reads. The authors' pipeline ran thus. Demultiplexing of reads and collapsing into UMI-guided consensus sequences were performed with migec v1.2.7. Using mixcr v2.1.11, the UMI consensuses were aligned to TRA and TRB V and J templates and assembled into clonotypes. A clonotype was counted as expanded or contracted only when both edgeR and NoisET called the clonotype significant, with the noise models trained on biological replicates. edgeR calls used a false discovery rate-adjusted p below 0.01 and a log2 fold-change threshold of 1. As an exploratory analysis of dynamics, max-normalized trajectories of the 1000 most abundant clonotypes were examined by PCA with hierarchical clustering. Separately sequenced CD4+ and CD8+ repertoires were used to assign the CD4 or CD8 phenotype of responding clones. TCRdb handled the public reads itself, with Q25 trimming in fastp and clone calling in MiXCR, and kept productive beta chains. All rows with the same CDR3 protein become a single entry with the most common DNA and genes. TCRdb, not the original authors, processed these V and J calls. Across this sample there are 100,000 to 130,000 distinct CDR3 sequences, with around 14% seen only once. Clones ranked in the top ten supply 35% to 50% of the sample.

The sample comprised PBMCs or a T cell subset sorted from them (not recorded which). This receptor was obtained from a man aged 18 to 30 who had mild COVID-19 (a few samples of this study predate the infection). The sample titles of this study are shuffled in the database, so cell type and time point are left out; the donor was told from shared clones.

The CDR3 region: CSQSPGTGQEETQYF. The nucleotides read TGCAGCCAGTCCCCCGGGACAGGGCAAGAAGAGACCCAGTACTTC. This chain joins TRBV29-1 to TRBJ2-5; TRBD1 fits 9 bases in the junction. CDR1 and CDR2 were assigned from the germline V gene as SQVTM and ANQGSEA. Counted from cysteine to phenylalanine, this CDR3 has 15 amino acids. Of all the DNA, just the CDR3 is kept, 45 bases in frame from base 1. The germline V and J ends show losses of 8 bases and 3 bases respectively, and no gene match explains 13 bases of the junction.